This entry concerns a single T cell receptor beta chain. In its sample, this clone was seen a few times. Its antigen has not been determined. A junction end diverges from the germline sequence, so it may reflect a read error. Participants in the prospective study were aged roughly 18 to 100 years, lived in approximately 26 United States geographic areas, and enrolled through a virtual design. In the prospective study, participants were assigned to cohorts based on the clinical history participants reported in a screening survey and a study questionnaire. Mobile phlebotomists in the prospective study collected whole blood, serum and a nasopharyngeal or oropharyngeal swab from every participant. Participants in the prospective study had the option to provide additional blood draws and questionnaires over an approximately two-month period. Before DNA extraction, prospective study blood samples were shipped either frozen or at room temperature.

The sample belongs to a study of blood T cell repertoires in COVID-19 (dated by TCRdb to 2018 to 2020). Context from the whole study: ImmuneRACE Cohort 3 recovered participants were defined by two consecutive negative NP/OP PCR tests, healthcare professional clearance, or symptom resolution. Collaborator samples came from the United States, Italy and Spain and covered acute and convalescent phases of COVID-19. The prospective study material was composed of cDNA or gDNA derived from T cells, B-cell-depleted T cells, or PBMCs. Deeply sampled blood TCRbeta repertoires from subjects exposed to, actively infected with, or recovered from COVID-19 were included in the dataset. The repertoires were made available in a free public database intended to serve as a resource for research on the immune response to SARS-CoV-2. The samples were drawn from two sources: the first 160 participants of the ongoing ImmuneRACE study, and over 950 subjects contributed by 6 global collaborators. Nearly every sample came with metadata listing a de-identified subject ID, COVID-19 status, age in years and sex. Where HLA class I and class II types were available, the types were taken from metadata supplied by the sample provider, not from assay-based typing.

TCRbeta CDR3 regions were amplified from genomic DNA by means of the immunoSEQ Assay, a bias-controlled multiplex PCR. In the authors' own workflow: Nucleated cell counts per sample were estimated from amplification of reference gene primers within the assay. To quantify the absolute abundance of each unique TCRbeta CDR3 rearrangement, sequence reads were collapsed and filtered. For each sample, productive Simpson clonality was calculated as the square root of Simpson's diversity index over productive rearrangements. In its TCRdb copy, this immuneACCESS table keeps in-frame sequences only and misses some clones. Where compared with another copy, unresolved V genes explain less than half of these, and the others have no known cause. Clone size and V and J calls were adopted from that table, with D and trimming inferred from the DNA. The sample data list 150,000 to 200,000 clones, and 85% to 90% of these were observed just once. In total, the top ten clones hold just under 25% of the sample.

Overall study outcomes, separate from this receptor: How much clinical and demographic metadata was included differed by source and by participant, and the metadata was provided uncurated.

CDR1 and CDR2 are read off the germline V gene (reference sequence) as LNHDA and SQIVND. CDR3 length: 16 amino acids, cysteine to phenylalanine. Only the CDR3 DNA stays, 48 bases, in frame from base 1. The clonotype comes from a woman aged 40 to 50 in a cohort exposed to, infected with or recovered from COVID-19 (not recorded which). The V gene is TRBV19 and the J gene is TRBJ1-5; no D segment can be confidently identified. Source material: PBMCs or T cells enriched from blood (not recorded which). Here the CDR3 is given as CASSLETPDSNQPQHF. The nucleotide sequence reads TGTGCCAGTAGTTTAGAGACACCGGATAGCAATCAGCCCCAGCATTTT.